Presented here are 8 T cell receptor beta chains from one specimen sequenced in a study of cytomegalovirus exposure and HLA in healthy donors. PCR employed 60 Vbeta and 13 Jbeta primers. Profiled with immunoSEQ multiplex PCR; TCRdb holds only in-frame clones, not every one. The sample gives around 130,000 clones, roughly four fifths of which show up once; around 1.3% is in the top ten. Specimen: PBMCs. Receptors originate from a girl aged 2 to 10 in good health and CMV-seronegative.

This clone appeared a single time. The CDR3 reads CASRGGGWAFF. The CDR3 DNA reads as TGTGCCAGCAGGGGGGGAGGATGGGCTTTCTTT. J is TRBJ1-1 and V is TRBV7-9; possible D gene TRBD1, 5 bases. The CDR3 spans 11 residues. Trimming removed 6 bases from V and 11 bases from J, with 13 bases in between. CDR1 SEHNR and CDR2 FQNEAQ come from the germline V gene (reference sequence).

V is TRBV4-2 and J is TRBJ2-5; possibly TRBD2 for D (5 bases). The assigned J gene may be wrong: the sequence end matches TRBJ2-7 better. The CDR3 has 15 amino acids. Germline V gene sequence: CDR1 LGHNA, CDR2 YNFKEQ. The CDR3 bases are TGTGCCAGCAGCCAAGATGGTTTCGGGGTAAGCGAGCAGTACTTC. Its translation is CASSQDGFGVSEQYF.

This chain links TRBV14 with TRBJ2-7, with a weak D call TRBD1 (6 bases). The CDR3 runs to 16 residues. With 0 bases removed from V and 3 bases from J, the gap between germline ends came to 15 bases. Germline loops: CDR1 SGHDN, CDR2 FVKESK. CDR3 loop: CASSQDMGQGGYEQYF. DNA for the CDR3: TGTGCCAGCAGCCAAGATATGGGACAAGGGGGCTACGAGCAGTACTTC.

The chain recombines TRBV4-1 with TRBJ2-3; D is unclear. The V end was cut by 0 bases, the J end by 2 bases, with 15 bases between. This CDR3 has 17 amino acids. In germline, CDR1 is MGHRA, CDR2 YSYEKL. CDR3 sequence reads: CASSQDLPGFNTDTQYF. The DNA for the CDR3 is TGCGCCAGCAGCCAAGATCTACCCGGGTTTAACACAGATACGCAGTATTTT.

The chain employs TRBV6-5 and TRBJ1-1; a possible D gene is TRBD1 (6 bases). The CDR3 contains 15 residues. V gave up 2 bases and J gave up 4 bases, with 14 bases separating them. Germline values: CDR1 MNHEY, CDR2 SVGAGI. The CDR3 sequence is CASSYPRGGSTEAFF. Written as DNA, the CDR3 is TGTGCCAGCAGTTACCCCAGGGGCGGGAGCACTGAAGCTTTCTTT.

The chain has TRBV19 and TRBJ1-5; TRBD1 matches 8 bases. Germline V gene lookup returns CDR1 LNHDA and CDR2 SQIVND (reference sequence). This CDR3 spans 17 amino acids. The V gene end was trimmed by 7 bases and the J gene end by 6 bases; junction bases not matched to a gene: 17. In DNA, the CDR3 is TGTGCCAGTAAACCACAGGGGGGTCGTTCGTGGTCTCAGCCCCAGCATTTT. Protein: CASKPQGGRSWSQPQHF.

The genes are TRBV28 and TRBJ2-5; D may be TRBD2 (6 bases). The V gene's germline CDR1 is MDHEN and CDR2 SYDVKM. The CDR3 consists of 13 residues. V was pared by 7 bases and J by 5 bases, with 14 bases between. The CDR3 loop reads CASTEGRGETQYF. CDR3 sequence (DNA): TGTGCCAGCACGGAGGGCCGGGGGGAGACCCAGTACTTC.

V gene TRBV10-3 combines with J gene TRBJ2-1, with 7 bases identical to TRBD2. Germline V gives CDR1 ENHRY, CDR2 SYGVKD. J lost 4 bases, V lost 1 base, and 7 bases had no gene match. This CDR3 spans 16 amino acids. The CDR3 reads CAISEFILAEYNEQFF. DNA of the CDR3: TGTGCCATCAGTGAGTTTATTCTAGCGGAGTACAATGAGCAGTTCTTC.